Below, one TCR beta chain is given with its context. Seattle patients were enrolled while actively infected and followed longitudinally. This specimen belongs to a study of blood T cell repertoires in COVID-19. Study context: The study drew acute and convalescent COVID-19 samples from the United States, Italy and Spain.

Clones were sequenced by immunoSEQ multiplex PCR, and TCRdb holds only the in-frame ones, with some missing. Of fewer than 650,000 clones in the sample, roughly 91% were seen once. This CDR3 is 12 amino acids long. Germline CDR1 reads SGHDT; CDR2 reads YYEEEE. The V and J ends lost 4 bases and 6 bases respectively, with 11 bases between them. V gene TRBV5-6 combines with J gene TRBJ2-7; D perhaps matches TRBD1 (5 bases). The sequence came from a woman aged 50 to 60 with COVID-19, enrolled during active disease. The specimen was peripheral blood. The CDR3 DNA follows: TGTGCCAGCAGCGCGCCTCAGGGCGAGCAGTACTTC. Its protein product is CASSAPQGEQYF.